These 10 T cell receptor beta chains originate from one sample sequenced in a study of cytomegalovirus exposure and HLA in healthy donors. The PCR ran on 60 Vbeta and 13 Jbeta primers. TCRdb keeps only in-frame clones here, not all; method: immunoSEQ multiplex PCR. The data contain more than 200,000 clones, 75% to 85% of them singletons. The sequenced sample was PBMCs. The receptor source for this set is a girl between 10 and 17 years old in good health and CMV-seronegative.

The chain uses TRBV29-1 and TRBJ2-3, with 7 positions matching TRBD2. This CDR3 spans 12 amino acids. CDR1 is SQVTM and CDR2 is ANQGSEA in the germline V gene. Trimming took 4 bases from V and 6 from J; bases not matched to a gene: 4. DNA of the CDR3: TGCAGCGTTGTCTCCGGGAGGGATACGCAGTATTTT. It encodes CSVVSGRDTQYF.

This rearrangement joins TRBV7-3 to TRBJ1-1, with D unresolved. The CDR3 is 13 residues long. V was pared by 0 bases and J by 4 bases, with 6 bases between. Germline values: CDR1 SGHTA, CDR2 FQGTGA. CDR3: CASSLTGSTEAFF. CDR3 coding DNA: TGTGCCAGCAGCTTAACTGGTAGCACTGAAGCTTTCTTT.

This clone was seen a single time. This rearrangement joins TRBV20-1 to TRBJ2-2; D may be TRBD1 (5 bases). The CDR3 runs 11 residues. Trimming pared 2 bases from V and 9 bases from J, leaving 7 bases between. The germline CDR1 and CDR2 sequences are DFQATT and SNEGSKA (reference sequence). The DNA for the CDR3 is TGCAGTGCTAGAAAGGGGTGGGAGCTGTTTTTT. It codes for CSARKGWELFF.

This clone occurred a few times. The V gene is TRBV6-4, the J gene TRBJ2-3; 9 bases fit TRBD2. Germline V gene sequence: CDR1 MRHNA, CDR2 SNTAGT. J gave up 5 bases and V 5 bases, and 5 bases lay outside the gene matches. The CDR3 has 14 residues. The CDR3 is CASSSGGPLDTQYF. In nucleotides, the CDR3 is TGTGCCAGCAGTAGCGGGGGGCCCTTAGATACGCAGTATTTT.

This rearrangement joins TRBV19 to TRBJ2-1; 8 positions match TRBD2. The CDR3 is made up of 14 amino acids. J lost 6 bases, V lost 5 bases, and 6 bases had no gene match. The germline V gene encodes CDR1 LNHDA and CDR2 SQIVND (reference sequence). The CDR3 loop reads CASSFTSGPNEQFF. The CDR3 DNA sequence: TGTGCCAGTAGTTTTACTAGCGGCCCCAATGAGCAGTTCTTC.

V and J are TRBV7-9 and TRBJ1-4; 9 bases are shared with TRBD1. V shed 5 bases and J 6 bases; nucleotides not matched to a gene: 4. CDR1 is SEHNR and CDR2 is FQNEAQ in the germline V gene (reference sequence). This CDR3 is built from 14 residues. The CDR3 spells CASSLGQGYEKLFF. The CDR3 DNA is TGTGCCAGCAGCCTCGGACAGGGGTATGAAAAACTGTTTTTT.

V and J are TRBV5-6 and TRBJ1-2; 9 nucleotides agree with TRBD1. The germline V gene encodes CDR1 SGHDT and CDR2 YYEEEE. V dropped 3 bases and J dropped 3; count of bases not matched to a gene: 6. The CDR3 loop spans 15 amino acids. In DNA form, the CDR3 reads TGTGCCAGCAGCTCACAGGGGGCGCTGGACTATGGCTACACCTTC. It codes for CASSSQGALDYGYTF.

This clone has only a few counts. The CDR3 loop is CASLVAGHTDTQYF. DNA for the CDR3: TGTGCCAGCCTAGTAGCGGGACACACAGATACGCAGTATTTT. The gene calls are TRBV6-1 and TRBJ2-3; 8 positions match TRBD2. Germline V gene lookup returns CDR1 MNHNS and CDR2 SASEGT. Trimming removed 8 bases from V and 2 bases from J; junction bases left unmatched: 6. CDR3 length equals 14 residues.

The V call is TRBV5-4, the J call TRBJ1-1; the match to TRBD1 covers 7 bases. CDR3 length: 14 residues. Trimming at V came to 4 bases and at J to 5 bases, leaving 8 bases not matched to a gene. CDR1 is SGHNT, CDR2 YYREEE, per germline (reference sequence). This CDR3 reads CASSGTQGETEAFF. The CDR3, as DNA: TGTGCCAGCAGCGGAACGCAGGGGGAAACTGAAGCTTTCTTT.

The chain couples TRBV6-1 to TRBJ2-2; D is possibly TRBD2 (5 bases). This CDR3 has 18 residues. Germline V gives CDR1 MNHNS, CDR2 SASEGT. The V end was cut by 1 base, the J end by 1 base, with 16 bases between. In DNA, the CDR3 is TGTGCCAGCAGTGAAGTCTTCGGTGGACTGTTGAACACCGGGGAGCTGTTTTTT. Its protein product is CASSEVFGGLLNTGELFF.